The present T cell receptor (beta chain) was sequenced within a study of blood T cells in healthy people across ages. For this clonotype: No antigen is known for it.

Whole-study results and caveats: The long-lived group displayed more naive CD4+ cells, plus higher diversity, than the aged donors did.

A second roughly 6 to 12 cycle PCR used barcoded and J-beta primers. A single record per CDR3 protein comes from TCRdb applying MiXCR to the 5' RACE reads. The repertoire holds about 590,000 distinct CDR3 sequences, with 25% to 30% as singletons. V was clipped by 4 bases and J by 2 bases, with 8 bases between them. This CDR3 comprises 12 residues. Germline V gene data show CDR1 as DFQATT and CDR2 as SNEGSKA (reference sequence). The chain combines TRBV20-1 with TRBJ1-1, with D possibly TRBD1 on 5 matching bases. The TCR originated in a woman at least 80 years old in good health. Sequenced material: blood. The CDR3 DNA reads as TGCAGTGCTACTAGGGGTAACACTGAAGCTTTCTTT. This sequence encodes CSATRGNTEAFF.